Presented here are 16 T cell receptor beta chains from one specimen sequenced in a study of cytomegalovirus exposure and HLA in healthy donors. Primers: 60 Vbeta forward and 13 Jbeta reverse. Using immunoSEQ multiplex PCR, the repertoire was profiled, and TCRdb retains in-frame clones only, with some absent. Among 100,000 to 150,000 clones, less than 85% were seen once, and the ten largest hold 8.9%. The sequencing input was PBMCs. The receptors derive from a man aged 30 to 45 in good health and CMV-seropositive.

The J gene is TRBJ2-5, the V gene TRBV7-8; 8 positions agree with TRBD2. The trim removed 2 bases at V and 1 base at J, leaving 6 bases unmatched. The length of the CDR3 is 16 residues. Germline CDR1 and CDR2: SGHVS and FQNEAQ. The CDR3 DNA follows: TGTGCCAGCAGCTTACGTACAGCGGGGGCCCAAGAGACCCAGTACTTC. It codes for CASSLRTAGAQETQYF.

J is TRBJ1-3 and V is TRBV28, with a weak D call TRBD1 (6 bases). V was trimmed by 1 base and J by 3 bases, leaving 13 bases between them. CDR1 is MDHEN and CDR2 is SYDVKM in the germline V gene. This CDR3 has 16 residues. This CDR3 is CASSLLQGGGGNTIYF. DNA of the CDR3: TGTGCCAGCAGTTTATTACAGGGCGGTGGTGGAAACACCATATATTTT.

The chain employs TRBV9 and TRBJ1-2; 9 bases agree with TRBD1. CDR1 is SGDLS, CDR2 YYNGEE, per germline. V lost 5 bases, J lost 0 bases, and 2 bases stayed unmatched. The length of the CDR3 is 14 residues. The CDR3 DNA is TGTGCCAGCAGTGGGACAGGGTCTAACTATGGCTACACCTTC. Its protein is CASSGTGSNYGYTF.

The V gene is TRBV5-4, the J gene TRBJ1-1; D gene ambiguous. CDR1 SGHNT and CDR2 YYREEE come from the germline V gene (reference sequence). The V and J ends lost 2 bases and 7 bases respectively, with 6 bases between them. This CDR3 has 11 amino acids. CDR3 sequence reads: CASSFRGEAFF. DNA of the CDR3: TGTGCCAGCAGCTTCCGAGGTGAAGCTTTCTTT.

The chain carries TRBV27 and TRBJ2-7, with a possible D match to TRBD2 (5 bases). Trimming removed 6 bases from V and 3 bases from J, with 12 bases in between. The CDR3 contains 13 residues. The germline V gene encodes CDR1 MNHEY and CDR2 SMNVEV (reference sequence). The CDR3 here is CASRMTGVYEQYF. The CDR3 DNA follows: TGTGCCAGCAGGATGACCGGGGTCTACGAGCAGTACTTC.

The chain recombines TRBV30 with TRBJ2-6; D remains ambiguous. The V gene lost 4 bases and the J gene lost 2 bases, with 6 bases spanning the gap. The CDR3 is 13 amino acids. Germline V lookup: CDR1 GTSNPN, CDR2 SVGIG (reference sequence). CDR3 amino acids: CAWTQTGANVLTF. In nucleotides, the CDR3 is TGTGCCTGGACCCAAACTGGGGCCAACGTCCTGACTTTC.

V usage is TRBV9 and J usage is TRBJ2-3; the match to TRBD2 covers 8 bases. Losses at the gene ends were 3 bases for V and 0 bases for J; bases not matched to a gene: 3. Germline values: CDR1 SGDLS, CDR2 YYNGEE. The length of the CDR3 is 15 residues. CDR3 protein: CASSESGGSTDTQYF. CDR3 bases: TGTGCCAGCAGCGAAAGCGGGGGAAGCACAGATACGCAGTATTTT.

The chain carries TRBV9 and TRBJ1-2; TRBD1 agrees at 8 bases. V shed 3 bases, J shed 7 bases, and the junction held 11 bases outside the gene matches. The CDR3 runs to 15 residues. Germline values: CDR1 SGDLS, CDR2 YYNGEE. The CDR3 here is CASSERQGALVGYTF. In nucleotides, the CDR3 is TGTGCCAGCAGCGAGAGGCAGGGGGCGCTCGTTGGCTACACCTTC.

The V gene is TRBV4-1, the J gene TRBJ2-7; unclear D gene. Germline CDR1 is MGHRA and CDR2 is YSYEKL. There are 18 residues in the CDR3. V gave up 0 bases and J gave up 1 base, with 19 bases separating them. The CDR3 region is CASSQDIGSGAISYEQYF. The CDR3 nucleotides read TGCGCCAGCAGCCAAGATATCGGGTCTGGAGCGATATCCTACGAGCAGTACTTC.

The J gene is TRBJ1-1, the V gene TRBV9, with D uncertain. Germline-derived CDR1 and CDR2 are SGDLS and YYNGEE. Trimming pared 4 bases from V and 0 bases from J, leaving 19 bases between. The CDR3 extends over 17 amino acids. The CDR3: CASSTSSGIGMNTEAFF. The CDR3, as DNA: TGTGCCAGCAGCACTTCGAGCGGTATAGGGATGAACACTGAAGCTTTCTTT.

This clone was observed a handful of times. The chain combines TRBV4-1 with TRBJ2-3; 8 positions agree with TRBD2. In germline, CDR1 is MGHRA, CDR2 YSYEKL. The CDR3 contains 18 residues. V shed 1 base, J shed 1 base, and the junction held 10 bases outside the gene matches. The DNA for the CDR3 is TGCGCCAGCAGCCAAGCGGGCGGGGGGACGGGTGGCACAGATACGCAGTATTTT. Its protein is CASSQAGGGTGGTDTQYF.

The rearrangement links TRBV18 to TRBJ1-6, with D possibly matching TRBD1 (5 bases). CDR1 is KGHSH and CDR2 is LQKENI in the germline V gene. V lost 4 bases, J lost 10 bases, and 11 bases lay in between. The CDR3 covers 13 residues. CDR3 sequence (DNA): TGTGCCAGCTCACGGACACAGCGATCACCCCTCCACTTT. Translating gives CASSRTQRSPLHF.

V gene TRBV5-1 combines with J gene TRBJ2-5; possible D gene TRBD1, 6 bases. This CDR3 is 17 amino acids long. CDR1 and CDR2 from the germline V gene are SGHRS and YFSETQ. The ends were cut back, 4 bases at V and 6 bases at J, with 25 bases in the middle. The CDR3 region has the DNA TGCGCCAGCAGCGAAGAATACAGGGACACATTTCGAAAGACCCAGTACTTC. Translation gives CASSEEYRDTFRKTQYF.

The CDR3 spells CASSPQFIGREKLFF. CDR3 sequence (DNA): TGTGCCAGCTCACCACAGTTTATCGGGAGGGAAAAACTGTTTTTT. The genes are TRBV18 and TRBJ1-4; D is unresolved. This CDR3 region has 15 residues. Trimming removed 1 base from V and 8 bases from J, with 14 bases in between. Looked up from germline, CDR1 is KGHSH and CDR2 is LQKENI.

The gene calls are TRBV6-6 and TRBJ1-2; D is unresolved. V shed 1 base and J shed 6 bases, with 12 bases lying between them. This CDR3 region has 14 residues. Germline loops: CDR1 MNHNY, CDR2 SVGAGI (reference sequence). The CDR3, as DNA: TGTGCCAGCAGTTACTTACGGACGGGGAATGGCTACACCTTC. It is translated as CASSYLRTGNGYTF.

The chain employs TRBV11-3 and TRBJ2-1; 7 bases match TRBD2. The germline CDR1 and CDR2 sequences are SGHNT and YENEEA. The CDR3 consists of 15 residues. Trimming took 0 bases from V and 6 from J; bases not matched to a gene: 5. The CDR3 loop is CASSLDGGMGNEQFF. CDR3 bases: TGTGCCAGCAGCTTAGACGGGGGGATGGGCAATGAGCAGTTCTTC.